The 30 T cell receptor beta chains in this list originate from one sample, sequenced in a study of cytomegalovirus exposure and HLA in healthy donors. Amplification used 60 Vbeta primers and 13 Jbeta primers. Repertoires were generated with immunoSEQ multiplex PCR, while TCRdb's copy carries only in-frame clones and drops some. The sample contains roughly 130,000 clones, approximately 72% of which appear only once. Sequencing input: PBMCs. Receptor source: a human donor in good health.

The chain couples TRBV28 to TRBJ1-3; D gene ambiguous. Germline loops: CDR1 MDHEN, CDR2 SYDVKM. Trimming removed 3 bases from V and 3 bases from J, with 9 bases in between. This CDR3 contains 14 residues. This chain's CDR3 is CASSFPGFGNTIYF. CDR3 bases: TGTGCCAGCAGTTTTCCCGGGTTTGGAAACACCATATATTTT.

This clone has a single count. The DNA for the CDR3 is TGTGCCAGCAGTTTACGGGACAGGGGAGGAGAGACCCAGTACTTC. It encodes CASSLRDRGGETQYF. This sequence joins TRBV27 and TRBJ2-5, with 10 bases lining up with TRBD1. The CDR3 runs 15 residues. The ends lost 2 bases at V and 4 bases at J; junction bases unmatched: 4. The germline V gene encodes CDR1 MNHEY and CDR2 SMNVEV (reference sequence).

The V call is TRBV29-1, the J call TRBJ2-6; TRBD2 matches at 7 bases. From germline, CDR1 is SQVTM and CDR2 ANQGSEA. Losses at the gene ends were 6 bases for V and 1 base for J; bases not matched to a gene: 15. CDR3 length: 18 amino acids. Here the CDR3 reads CSVRSGGGMRSGANVLTF. The CDR3 bases are TGCAGCGTCCGGTCGGGGGGTGGGATGAGGTCTGGGGCCAACGTCCTGACTTTC.

The chain couples TRBV27 to TRBJ1-4, with D uncertain. Germline CDR1 and CDR2: MNHEY and SMNVEV (reference sequence). Trimming cost V 5 bases and J 5 bases, with 12 bases left between them. The CDR3 covers 14 residues. The CDR3 here is CASSPWGGNEKLFF. DNA for the CDR3: TGTGCCAGCAGTCCCTGGGGAGGGAATGAAAAACTGTTTTTT.

The chain is built from TRBV30 and TRBJ2-3; 11 nucleotides match TRBD2. This CDR3 region has 15 residues. The J segment lost 3 bases and the V segment lost 1 base, leaving 3 bases of the junction unmatched. Germline loops: CDR1 GTSNPN, CDR2 SVGIG (reference sequence). The CDR3 nucleotides read TGTGCCTGGAGTGGGCCTAGCGGGGGGACAGATACGCAGTATTTT. Its protein is CAWSGPSGGTDTQYF. Using reference TRBV30 and TRBJ2-3 for the parts outside the CDR3, the full variable domain is SQTIHQWPATLVQPVGSPLSLECTVEGTSNPNLYWYRQAAGRGLQLLFYSVGIGQISSEVPQNLSASRPQDRQFILSSKKLLLSDSGFYLCAWSGPSGGTDTQYFGPGTRLTVL.

V and J are TRBV23-1 and TRBJ1-3; D is ambiguous. TRBV23-1 is recorded as an ORF, its role being uncertain. CDR3 size: 15 residues. Deletions cut 1 base from V and 4 bases from J, with 11 bases between. In DNA, the CDR3 is TGCGCCAGCAGTCAATTCGATGGGAGAGGAAACACCATATATTTT. Translating gives CASSQFDGRGNTIYF.

V is TRBV5-1 and J is TRBJ1-2; TRBD1 aligns across 7 bases. The J segment lost 4 bases and the V segment lost 4 bases, leaving 13 bases of the junction unmatched. This CDR3 contains 16 residues. Looked up from germline, CDR1 is SGHRS and CDR2 is YFSETQ. The CDR3 nucleotides read TGCGCCAGCAGCCCACCACCGGGACAGAGTCTCTATGGCTACACCTTC. It specifies CASSPPPGQSLYGYTF.

The rearrangement links TRBV7-2 to TRBJ1-2, with D possibly matching TRBD1 (6 bases). The ends were cut back, 5 bases at V and 5 bases at J, with 15 bases in the middle. Germline V lookup: CDR1 SGHTA, CDR2 FQGNSA. This CDR3 region has 14 residues. CDR3 nucleotides: TGTGCCAGCAGCCCCCAGGGGACGACGTATGGCTACACCTTC. Translating it yields CASSPQGTTYGYTF.

The gene calls are TRBV4-3 and TRBJ2-1; 7 nucleotides align to TRBD1. The germline gives CDR1 LGHNA, CDR2 YSLEER. The CDR3 contains 16 residues. Germline trimming cut 0 bases from V and 0 bases from J; bases unmatched to any gene: 2. For the CDR3, the DNA is TGCGCCAGCAGCCAAGAATGGGACAGCTCCTACAATGAGCAGTTCTTC. Translating it yields CASSQEWDSSYNEQFF.

This clone rates as medium-sized. Other DNA sequences within the sample encode an identical CDR3. J is TRBJ2-7 and V is TRBV30, with unresolved D. This CDR3 has 13 residues. CDR1 GTSNPN and CDR2 SVGIG come from the germline V gene (reference sequence). V shed 0 bases and J shed 2 bases, with 8 bases lying between them. This CDR3 reads CAWSVSGPYEQYF. DNA of the CDR3: TGTGCCTGGAGTGTATCGGGTCCCTACGAGCAGTACTTC. Supplemented by reference TRBV30 and TRBJ2-7, the full variable domain reads SQTIHQWPATLVQPVGSPLSLECTVEGTSNPNLYWYRQAAGRGLQLLFYSVGIGQISSEVPQNLSASRPQDRQFILSSKKLLLSDSGFYLCAWSVSGPYEQYFGPGTRLTVT.

V and J are TRBV4-1 and TRBJ1-2; D unresolved. Germline-derived CDR1 and CDR2 are MGHRA and YSYEKL. The CDR3 is made up of 16 amino acids. Trimming shortened V by 1 base and J by 2 bases, and 14 bases separated the two germline ends. The CDR3 DNA follows: TGCGCCAGCAGCCAAGGGGTGGCGGAACCCAACTATGGCTACACCTTC. Protein sequence: CASSQGVAEPNYGYTF.

This clone was observed a handful of times. The chain is built from TRBV11-1 and TRBJ2-2; 9 bases line up with TRBD1. The J segment lost 4 bases and the V segment lost 2 bases, leaving 5 bases of the junction unmatched. CDR1 is SGHAT and CDR2 is FQDESV in the germline V gene (reference sequence). This CDR3 spans 16 amino acids. CDR3 amino acids: CASSLSGTGFTGELFF. The CDR3 DNA follows: TGTGCCAGCAGCTTATCCGGGACAGGGTTCACCGGGGAGCTGTTTTTT.

In this sample, this clone turned up once. The V call is TRBV15, the J call TRBJ2-4; 8 nucleotides match TRBD2. Germline CDR1 reads LNHNV; CDR2 reads YYDKDF (reference sequence). This CDR3 contains 13 residues. Trimming at V came to 8 bases and at J to 3 bases, leaving 3 bases not matched to a gene. Here the CDR3 reads CATSGGNKNIQYF. As DNA, the CDR3 is TGTGCCACCTCGGGGGGGAACAAAAACATTCAGTACTTC.

CDR3 residues: CASSFKAGASYNEQFF. The CDR3, as DNA: TGTGCCAGCAGTTTTAAAGCGGGGGCCTCCTACAATGAGCAGTTCTTC. The chain combines TRBV5-4 with TRBJ2-1; 8 positions match TRBD2. The V and J ends lost 5 bases and 0 bases, in that order; junction bases with no gene match: 7. The length of the CDR3 is 16 residues. Germline V gene sequence: CDR1 SGHNT, CDR2 YYREEE (reference sequence).

A few counts support this clone. V usage is TRBV5-4 and J usage is TRBJ2-7; TRBD1 matches at 10 bases. V was pared by 4 bases and J by 0 bases, with 4 bases of the junction left unmatched. CDR3 length: 15 residues. Germline CDR1 is SGHNT and CDR2 is YYREEE (reference sequence). CDR3 coding DNA: TGTGCCAGCAGCCCCGGACAGGGGGTCTCCTACGAGCAGTACTTC. This sequence encodes CASSPGQGVSYEQYF.

V gene TRBV6-6 combines with J gene TRBJ1-5; D remains ambiguous. The CDR3 extends over 14 amino acids. Trimming stripped 7 bases from V and 2 bases from J, with 12 bases between. The V gene's germline CDR1 is MNHNY and CDR2 SVGAGI (reference sequence). The CDR3 nucleotides read TGTGCCAGCACTAGATACACGGGCAATCAGCCCCAGCATTTT. Translated: CASTRYTGNQPQHF.

The genes are TRBV30 and TRBJ2-2; D is unresolved. The CDR3 runs to 14 residues. The ends were cut back, 3 bases at V and 4 bases at J, with 12 bases in the middle. Germline CDR1 GTSNPN, CDR2 SVGIG (reference sequence). The CDR3 loop is CAWRTWSVTGELFF. As DNA, the CDR3 is TGTGCCTGGAGGACATGGTCGGTCACCGGGGAGCTGTTTTTT.

This chain joins TRBV6-1 and TRBJ2-7; D not certain. With 6 bases removed from V and 6 bases from J, the gap between germline ends came to 9 bases. The CDR3 length is 11 residues. Germline-derived CDR1 and CDR2 are MNHNS and SASEGT. The CDR3 bases are TGTGCCAGCAGAGGCCCGGGCGAGCAGTACTTC. Translation: CASRGPGEQYF.

This chain uses TRBV4-1 with TRBJ1-2; 8 bases agree with TRBD1. The CDR3 runs to 14 residues. CDR1 and CDR2 from the germline V gene are MGHRA and YSYEKL. V was pared by 0 bases and J by 8 bases, with 5 bases of the junction left unmatched. The CDR3 DNA reads as TGCGCCAGCAGCCAAGAAGGACAGGGACGCGGCTACACCTTC. This sequence encodes CASSQEGQGRGYTF.

The chain employs TRBV10-3 and TRBJ1-1, with D uncertain. Germline V gene data show CDR1 as ENHRY and CDR2 as SYGVKD. The CDR3 runs to 13 residues. The V and J ends lost 11 bases and 1 base respectively, with 14 bases between them. The CDR3 nucleotides are TGTGCCTCCACCGGAACAGCGAACACTGAAGCTTTCTTT. Translating it yields CASTGTANTEAFF.

This clone was recorded only once. V gene TRBV4-3 combines with J gene TRBJ2-7; 7 bases match TRBD1. CDR1 and CDR2 (germline): LGHNA, YSLEER. Trimming removed 1 base from V and 2 bases from J; junction bases left unmatched: 2. The CDR3 extends over 14 amino acids. CDR3 nucleotides: TGCGCCAGCAGCCAAGCTGACAGGGCCTACGAGCAGTACTTC. It is translated as CASSQADRAYEQYF.

The genes are TRBV5-6 and TRBJ2-7; D perhaps matches TRBD1 (6 bases). V was shortened by 4 bases and J by 6 bases, with 17 bases between the two germline ends. The germline V gene has CDR1 SGHDT and CDR2 YYEEEE. The CDR3 consists of 14 residues. The CDR3 protein is CASSRMNRAREQYF. In nucleotides, the CDR3 is TGTGCCAGCAGCCGCATGAACAGGGCCCGCGAGCAGTACTTC.

The chain has TRBV9 and TRBJ2-7, with 11 bases matching TRBD2. The germline V gene encodes CDR1 SGDLS and CDR2 YYNGEE. The CDR3 length is 15 residues. V shed 3 bases, J shed 3 bases, and the junction held 5 bases outside the gene matches. Here the CDR3 reads CASSATGTSGYEQYF. In DNA, the CDR3 is TGTGCCAGCAGCGCAACCGGGACTAGCGGCTACGAGCAGTACTTC.

This clone was observed a handful of times. The chain has TRBV6-5 and TRBJ1-2, with D uncertain. The CDR3 contains 13 residues. Germline lookup yields CDR1 MNHEY and CDR2 SVGAGI. Trimming removed 0 bases from V and 8 bases from J, with 10 bases in between. The CDR3 DNA is TGTGCCAGCAGTTACTCGGGCCCAACCGGCTACACCTTC. As protein: CASSYSGPTGYTF.

This clone occurred once. The chain carries TRBV30 and TRBJ1-2; D gene uncertain. There are 12 residues in the CDR3. V was clipped by 1 base and J by 4 bases, with 7 bases between them. Per the germline V gene, CDR1 is GTSNPN and CDR2 is SVGIG (reference sequence). The CDR3 loop is CAWSANSYGYTF. CDR3 DNA sequence: TGTGCCTGGAGTGCCAACAGCTATGGCTACACCTTC.

V is TRBV11-1 and J is TRBJ2-4; D not resolved. The CDR3 loop spans 14 amino acids. V was clipped by 0 bases and J by 8 bases, with 11 bases between them. Germline V gene sequence: CDR1 SGHAT, CDR2 FQDESV (reference sequence). The CDR3 is CASSLALESYIQYF. The CDR3 bases are TGTGCCAGCAGCTTAGCGCTGGAGAGTTACATTCAGTACTTC.

The CDR3 DNA is TGTGCCAGTAGTATGGGGTCGACGGGGGAGACCCAGTACTTC. Translation: CASSMGSTGETQYF. This chain uses TRBV19 with TRBJ2-5; TRBD2 is a possible D gene (5 bases). Trimming took off 3 bases at V and 5 bases at J, with 13 bases between the two ends. The CDR3 spans 14 residues. CDR1 and CDR2 from the germline V gene are LNHDA and SQIVND (reference sequence).

This clone showed up just once. V gene TRBV7-3 combines with J gene TRBJ2-1; TRBD2 aligns across 9 bases. The CDR3 covers 15 residues. The J segment lost 4 bases and the V segment lost 2 bases, leaving 3 bases of the junction unmatched. Germline V lookup: CDR1 SGHTA, CDR2 FQGTGA. The CDR3 region is CASSLVSGGYNEQFF. CDR3 nucleotide sequence: TGTGCCAGCAGCTTAGTTAGCGGGGGATACAATGAGCAGTTCTTC.

V usage is TRBV4-1 and J usage is TRBJ2-7; 7 nucleotides align to TRBD1. Germline V gene data show CDR1 as MGHRA and CDR2 as YSYEKL. The CDR3 length is 16 residues. V was clipped by 0 bases and J by 4 bases; unmatched bases: 9. The CDR3 region is CASSQEPDRVQYEQYF. The CDR3 DNA reads as TGCGCCAGCAGCCAAGAGCCCGACAGGGTTCAGTACGAGCAGTACTTC.

This clone occurred a few times. The V gene is TRBV7-3, the J gene TRBJ2-3; the match to TRBD2 covers 12 bases. The junction had 6 bases not matched to a gene; V was cut back by 3 bases and J by 5 bases. The germline V gene encodes CDR1 SGHTA and CDR2 FQGTGA. CDR3 length equals 16 residues. The CDR3 loop reads CASSFGLAGRLDTQYF. CDR3 coding DNA: TGTGCCAGCAGCTTCGGACTAGCGGGGAGACTAGATACGCAGTATTTT.